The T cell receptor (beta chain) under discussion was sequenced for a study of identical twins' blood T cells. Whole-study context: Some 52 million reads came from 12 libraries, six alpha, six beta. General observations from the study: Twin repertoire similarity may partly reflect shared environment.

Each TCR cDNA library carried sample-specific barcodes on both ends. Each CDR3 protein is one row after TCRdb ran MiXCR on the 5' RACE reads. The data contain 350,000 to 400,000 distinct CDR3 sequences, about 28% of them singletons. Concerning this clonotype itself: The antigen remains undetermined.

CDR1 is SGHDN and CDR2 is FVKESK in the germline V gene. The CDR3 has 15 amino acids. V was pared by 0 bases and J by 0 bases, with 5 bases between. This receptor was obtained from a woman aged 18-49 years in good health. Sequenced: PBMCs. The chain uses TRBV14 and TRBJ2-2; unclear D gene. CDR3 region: CASSQEAANTGELFF. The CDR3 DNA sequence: TGTGCCAGCAGCCAAGAAGCAGCGAACACCGGGGAGCTGTTTTTT.